This T cell receptor beta chain emerged from a study of shared clonotypes between healthy human individuals. The naive CD8 fraction comprised CD45RO-negative cells positively selected for CCR7 and excluded terminally differentiated effector memory CD45RA+ cells. Donation came from healthy HIV-negative adults that had no recent acute infections or vaccinations. Only Caucasian adults living in Nashville, Tennessee served as donors. Trimming cost V 0 bases and J 2 bases, with 23 bases left between them. CDR1 is MDHEN and CDR2 is SYDVKM in the germline V gene. This CDR3 spans 20 amino acids. Several immunoSEQ plates held equal portions of the genomic DNA taken from each subset. Source study methods: Junction-only sequences without quality scores were provided by ImmunoSEQ, so filtering was different. Sequencing was performed with immunoSEQ multiplex PCR; in TCRdb, only in-frame clones are kept and a portion is missing. The DNA was the basis for D and trimming; V, J and clone size are from that table. In the table there are some 800,000 clones, more than 85% of which are singletons.

The chain recombines TRBV28 with TRBJ1-5; tentatively, D is TRBD1 (6 bases). The clonotype was recovered from a man between 25 and 39 years old in good health. The sample was naive CD8+ T cells sorted from blood. The CDR3 coding sequence is TGTGCCAGCAGTTTATGGAACCCCCGCTCACGGGGGCAAGGCAATCAGCCCCAGCATTTT. Translating it yields CASSLWNPRSRGQGNQPQHF.